This T cell receptor (beta chain) was sequenced for a study of cytomegalovirus exposure and HLA in healthy donors. A remark on this clone: No antigen is known for it.

The CDR3 is 17 amino acids. Looked up from germline, CDR1 is LGHNA and CDR2 is YSLEER. J was trimmed by 4 bases and V by 0 bases; bases with no gene match: 11. Sequencing used immunoSEQ multiplex PCR; TCRdb keeps in-frame clones, though not all of them. The table lists a few hundred thousand clones, 86% of them singletons. Whole-study findings and limits: A later analysis found first-cohort TCR clusters tended to co-occur in the 90 to 150 validation repertoires.

The source of this sequence is a woman in her late teens or twenties in good health and CMV-seronegative. The sequenced sample consisted of PBMCs. The V and J genes are TRBV4-3 and TRBJ2-5; TRBD2 aligns across 7 bases. CDR3 in DNA: TGCGCCAGCAGCCAAGATTATGGGGGAGGGCCGGCAGAGACCCAGTACTTC. Translation: CASSQDYGGGPAETQYF.